This record covers a single TCR beta chain. No antigen is known for it. The data were taken from a study of T cell repertoires in cytomegalovirus infection. As for the study in general: Matching HLA type and CMV infection were both indicated by public TCR beta signatures. The study's findings and limits: HLA-C-restricted, CMV-specific TCR beta clonotypes were dominant ex vivo. Carriers of CMV and the relevant HLA type were discriminated by public TCR beta frequency.

Trimming removed 5 bases from V and 1 base from J, with 11 bases in between. This CDR3 contains 15 residues. Germline assignment: CDR1 LNHDA and CDR2 SQIVND (reference sequence). One entry per CDR3 protein results from TCRdb running MiXCR on the reads. Altogether approximately 600,000 distinct CDR3 sequences are present, roughly 43% being singletons, with the ten largest covering around 50%. Sample: cultured PBMCs, taken from culture after CMV antigen stimulation. The chain carries TRBV19 and TRBJ2-2; the D is unclear. The origin of this receptor is a human donor in good health (CMV status not recorded). Some clones in this sample may be carry-over from other donors' samples. The CDR3 sequence is CASSGVLGNTGELFF. The CDR3 nucleotides are TGTGCCAGTAGTGGGGTGCTGGGGAACACCGGGGAGCTGTTTTTT.